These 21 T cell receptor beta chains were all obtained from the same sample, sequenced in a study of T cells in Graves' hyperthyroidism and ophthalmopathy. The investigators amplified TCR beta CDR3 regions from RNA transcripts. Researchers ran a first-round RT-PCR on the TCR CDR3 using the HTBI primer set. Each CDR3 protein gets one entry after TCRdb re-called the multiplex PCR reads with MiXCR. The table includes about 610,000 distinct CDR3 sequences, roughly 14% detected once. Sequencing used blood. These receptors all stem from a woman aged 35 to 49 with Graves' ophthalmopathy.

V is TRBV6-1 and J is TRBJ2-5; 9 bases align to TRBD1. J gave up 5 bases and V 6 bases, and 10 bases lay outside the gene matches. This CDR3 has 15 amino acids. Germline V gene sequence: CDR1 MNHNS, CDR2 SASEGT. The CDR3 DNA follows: TGTGCCAGCAGCTCCGGGACAGGGAGGTGGGAGACCCAGTACTTC. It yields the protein CASSSGTGRWETQYF.

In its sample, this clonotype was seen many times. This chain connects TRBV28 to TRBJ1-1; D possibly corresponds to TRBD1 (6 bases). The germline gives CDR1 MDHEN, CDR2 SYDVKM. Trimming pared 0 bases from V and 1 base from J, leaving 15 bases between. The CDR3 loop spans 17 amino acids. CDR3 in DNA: TGTGCCAGCAGTTTATGGGGGGGGACAAAAAGGAACACTGAAGCTTTCTTT. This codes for CASSLWGGTKRNTEAFF.

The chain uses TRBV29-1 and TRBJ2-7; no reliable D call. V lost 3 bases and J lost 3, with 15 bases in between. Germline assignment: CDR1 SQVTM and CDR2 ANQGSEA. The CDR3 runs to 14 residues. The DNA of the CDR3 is TGCAGCGTTGATCCCGTGGGCTCCAGCTACGAGCAGTACTTC. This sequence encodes CSVDPVGSSYEQYF.

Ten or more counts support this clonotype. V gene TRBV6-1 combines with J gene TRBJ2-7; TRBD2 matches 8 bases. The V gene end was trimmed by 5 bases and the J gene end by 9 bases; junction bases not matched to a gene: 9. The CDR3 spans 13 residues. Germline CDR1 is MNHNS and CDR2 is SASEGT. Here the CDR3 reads CASSIGGGDGQYF. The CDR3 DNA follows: TGTGCCAGCAGTATCGGGGGGGGAGACGGGCAGTACTTC.

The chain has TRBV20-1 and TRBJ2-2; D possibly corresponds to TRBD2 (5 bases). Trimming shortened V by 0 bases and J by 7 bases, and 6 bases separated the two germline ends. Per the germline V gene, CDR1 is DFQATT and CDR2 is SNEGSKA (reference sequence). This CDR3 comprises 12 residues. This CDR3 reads CSARDGGGELFF. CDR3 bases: TGCAGTGCTAGAGATGGAGGCGGGGAGCTGTTTTTT.

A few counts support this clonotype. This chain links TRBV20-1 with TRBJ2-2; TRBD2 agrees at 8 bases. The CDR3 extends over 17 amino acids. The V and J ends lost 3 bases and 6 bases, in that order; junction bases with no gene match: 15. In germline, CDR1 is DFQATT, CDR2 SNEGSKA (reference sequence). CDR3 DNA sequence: TGCAGTGCTAGGATAGGGGAGGGACTAGACTCTGCCGGGGAGCTGTTTTTT. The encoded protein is CSARIGEGLDSAGELFF.

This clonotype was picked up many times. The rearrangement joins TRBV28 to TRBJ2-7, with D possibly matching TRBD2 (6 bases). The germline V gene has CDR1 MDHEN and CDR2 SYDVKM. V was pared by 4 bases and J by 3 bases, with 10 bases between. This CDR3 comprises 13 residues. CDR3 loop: CASSSSAYYEQYF. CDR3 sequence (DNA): TGTGCCAGCAGTTCTAGCGCTTACTACGAGCAGTACTTC.

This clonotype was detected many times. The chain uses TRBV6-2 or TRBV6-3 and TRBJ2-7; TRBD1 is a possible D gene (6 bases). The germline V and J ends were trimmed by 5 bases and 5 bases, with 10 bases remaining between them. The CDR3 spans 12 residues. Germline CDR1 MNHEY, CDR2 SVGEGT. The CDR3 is CASSTDRNEQYF. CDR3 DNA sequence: TGTGCCAGCAGTACCGACAGGAACGAGCAGTACTTC.

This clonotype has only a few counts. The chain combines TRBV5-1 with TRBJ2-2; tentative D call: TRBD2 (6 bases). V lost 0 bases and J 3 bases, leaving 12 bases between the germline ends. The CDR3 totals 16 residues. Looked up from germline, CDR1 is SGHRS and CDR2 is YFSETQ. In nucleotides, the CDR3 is TGCGCCAGCAGCTTGGCGGGGGAGGTGGACACCGGGGAGCTGTTTTTT. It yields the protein CASSLAGEVDTGELFF.

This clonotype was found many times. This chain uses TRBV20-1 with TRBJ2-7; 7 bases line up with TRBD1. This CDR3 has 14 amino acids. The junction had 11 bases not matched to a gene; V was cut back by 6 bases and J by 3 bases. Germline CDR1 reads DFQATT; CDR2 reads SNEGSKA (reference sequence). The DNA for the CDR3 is TGCAGTGCGACCGGGACAGAGATGATCTACGAGCAGTACTTC. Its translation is CSATGTEMIYEQYF.

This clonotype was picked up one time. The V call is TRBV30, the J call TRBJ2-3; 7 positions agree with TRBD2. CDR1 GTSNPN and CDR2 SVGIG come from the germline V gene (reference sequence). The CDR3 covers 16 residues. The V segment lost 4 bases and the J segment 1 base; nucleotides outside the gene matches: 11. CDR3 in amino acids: CAWNPRSGLGTDTQYF. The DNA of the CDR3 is TGTGCCTGGAATCCCCGTAGCGGGTTAGGCACAGATACGCAGTATTTT.

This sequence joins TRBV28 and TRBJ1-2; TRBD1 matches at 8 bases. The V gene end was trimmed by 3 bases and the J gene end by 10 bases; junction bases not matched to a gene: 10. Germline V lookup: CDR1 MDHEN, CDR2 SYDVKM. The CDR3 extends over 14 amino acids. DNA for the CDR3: TGTGCCAGCAGTTTCAGCAGGGGGCTCCTAGTCTACACCTTC. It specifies CASSFSRGLLVYTF.

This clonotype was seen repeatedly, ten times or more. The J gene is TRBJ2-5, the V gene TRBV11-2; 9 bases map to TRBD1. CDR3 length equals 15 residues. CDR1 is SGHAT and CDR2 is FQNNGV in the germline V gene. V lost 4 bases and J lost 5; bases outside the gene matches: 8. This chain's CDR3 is CASSSTGGRSETQYF. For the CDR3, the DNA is TGTGCCAGCAGCTCTACAGGGGGCAGGTCGGAGACCCAGTACTTC. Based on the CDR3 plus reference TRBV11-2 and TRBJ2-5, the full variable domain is EAGVAQSPRYKIIEKRQSVAFWCNPISGHATLYWYQQILGQGPKLLIQFQNNGVVDDSQLPKDRFSAERLKGVDSTLKIQPAKLEDSAVYLCASSSTGGRSETQYFGPGTRLLVL.

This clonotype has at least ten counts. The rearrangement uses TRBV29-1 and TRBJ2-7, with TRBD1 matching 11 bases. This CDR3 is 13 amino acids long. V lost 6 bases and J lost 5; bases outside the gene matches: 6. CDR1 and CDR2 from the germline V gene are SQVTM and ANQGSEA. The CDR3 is CSVGQGATDEQYF. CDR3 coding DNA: TGCAGCGTCGGACAGGGGGCGACCGACGAGCAGTACTTC.

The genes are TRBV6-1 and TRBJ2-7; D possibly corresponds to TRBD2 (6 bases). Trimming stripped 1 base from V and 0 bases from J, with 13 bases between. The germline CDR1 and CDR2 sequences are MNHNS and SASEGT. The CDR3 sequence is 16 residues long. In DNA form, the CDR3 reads TGTGCCAGCAGTGAAGGAGGTAGCGGTAACTCCTACGAGCAGTACTTC. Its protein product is CASSEGGSGNSYEQYF.

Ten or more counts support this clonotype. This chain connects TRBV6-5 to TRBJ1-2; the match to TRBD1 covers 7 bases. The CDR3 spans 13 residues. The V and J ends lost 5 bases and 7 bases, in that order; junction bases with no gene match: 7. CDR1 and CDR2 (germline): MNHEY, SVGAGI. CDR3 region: CASSPSGTAGYTF. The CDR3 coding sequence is TGTGCCAGCAGTCCATCCGGGACAGCTGGCTACACCTTC.

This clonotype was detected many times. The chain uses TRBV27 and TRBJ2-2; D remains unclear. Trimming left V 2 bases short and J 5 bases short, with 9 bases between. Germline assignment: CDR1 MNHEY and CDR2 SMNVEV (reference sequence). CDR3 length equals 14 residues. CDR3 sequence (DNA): TGTGCCAGCAGTTTAAGTCGAGAGACCGGGGAGCTGTTTTTT. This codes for CASSLSRETGELFF.

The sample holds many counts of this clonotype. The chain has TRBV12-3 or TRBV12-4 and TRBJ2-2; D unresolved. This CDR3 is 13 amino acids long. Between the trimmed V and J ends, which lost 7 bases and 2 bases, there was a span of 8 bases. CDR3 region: CASNWGNTGELFF. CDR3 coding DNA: TGTGCCAGCAATTGGGGTAACACCGGGGAGCTGTTTTTT.

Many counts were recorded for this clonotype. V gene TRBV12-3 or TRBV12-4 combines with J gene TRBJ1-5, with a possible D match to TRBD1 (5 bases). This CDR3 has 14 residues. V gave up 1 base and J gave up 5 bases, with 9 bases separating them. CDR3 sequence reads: CASSLGGEDQPQHF. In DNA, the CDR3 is TGTGCCAGCAGTTTAGGGGGGGAGGATCAGCCCCAGCATTTT.

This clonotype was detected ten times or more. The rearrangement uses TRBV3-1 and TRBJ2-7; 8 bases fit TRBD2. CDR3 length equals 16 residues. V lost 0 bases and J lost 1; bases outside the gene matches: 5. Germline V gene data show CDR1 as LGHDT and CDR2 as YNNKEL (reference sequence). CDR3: CASSQDSSGGSYEQYF. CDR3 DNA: TGTGCCAGCAGCCAAGATTCCAGCGGGGGATCCTACGAGCAGTACTTC.

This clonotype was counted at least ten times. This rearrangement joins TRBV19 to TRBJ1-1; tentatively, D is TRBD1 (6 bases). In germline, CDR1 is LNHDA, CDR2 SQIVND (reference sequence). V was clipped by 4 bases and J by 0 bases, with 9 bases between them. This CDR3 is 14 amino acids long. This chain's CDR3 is CASSRGGMNTEAFF. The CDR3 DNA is TGTGCCAGTAGTAGGGGGGGCATGAACACTGAAGCTTTCTTT.